This TCR beta chain was retrieved from a study of OX40 agonist ivuxolimab in advanced cancers. About the study: Males comprised roughly four fifths of the group, whose mean age was approximately 60 years (range about 20 to 85). Partial responses were seen in three patients, one with hepatocellular carcinoma and two with cutaneous melanoma.

Findings and limits, study-wide: Expanded peripheral T cells had an undetermined antigen specificity.

Of note for this clone: Its antigen is not known.

With autoimmune disease history or systemic immunosuppression, patients were excluded. The table came from immunoSEQ multiplex PCR; TCRdb's copy has only in-frame clones and leaves some out. This repertoire shows about 55,000 clones, 85% to 90% found once; its top ten account for 5.5% to 8.5%. The V segment lost 4 bases and the J segment 7 bases; nucleotides outside the gene matches: 8. This CDR3 is built from 14 residues. Germline V gene sequence: CDR1 SGHNT, CDR2 YYREEE (reference sequence). The sequenced sample was CD4+ or CD8+ T cells sorted from blood, obtained in a trial of the OX40 agonist ivuxolimab. V usage is TRBV5-4 and J usage is TRBJ2-1; 7 nucleotides line up with TRBD1. This receptor was identified in an adult with an advanced solid tumor such as melanoma, head and neck, liver or kidney cancer. The CDR3 reads CASSAGTARNEQFF. For the CDR3, the DNA is TGTGCCAGCAGCGCCGGGACAGCTCGGAATGAGCAGTTCTTC.